The rows below give T cell receptor beta chains drawn from one sample of a study of early T cells in non-severe SARS-CoV-2 infection. TCRdb reanalysed the 5' RACE reads using MiXCR and keeps one entry per CDR3 protein. The data show about 64,000 distinct CDR3 sequences, over 20% seen once. Material: whole blood, obtained at baseline. The receptors come from an adult who was a healthcare worker with PCR-confirmed SARS-CoV-2 infection or an uninfected control (not recorded which). Both conserved end residues are part of each CDR3. D genes are given only for firm matches. Expanded clones get a size class; other rows say once, few or many, or leave the size out.

TRBJ2-5,TRBV6-6,many,TRBD2,TGTGCCAGCAGTCCCCCCCTCGGGCTAGCGGGAAGACAAGAGACCCAGTACTTC,CASSPPLGLAGRQETQYF
TRBJ1-1,TRBV10-2,.,TRBD1,TGCGCCAGCAGGGTTCAGGGGGCGGGCACTGAAGCTTTCTTT,CASRVQGAGTEAFF
TRBJ2-7,TRBV10-1,.,TRBD1,TGCGCCAGCAGTCAAGGACAGGGCGGCGAGCAGTACTTC,CASSQGQGGEQYF
TRBJ1-4,TRBV7-9,.,.,TGTGCCAGCAGCTTAGGAGGGACCCTGAAAGAGGAAAAACTGTTTTTT,CASSLGGTLKEEKLFF
TRBJ2-2,TRBV2,.,.,TGTGCCAGCAGTACCGACTTGGGGGGGGAGCTGTTTTTT,CASSTDLGGELFF
TRBJ1-6,TRBV4-1,medium-sized,.,TGCGCCAGCAGCCAAGATCACGGGACGGCCCTTAATTCACCCCTCCACTTT,CASSQDHGTALNSPLHF
TRBJ2-7,TRBV30,few,.,TGTGCCTGGAGTGTACTTTCCGGAGAGCAGTACTTC,CAWSVLSGEQYF
TRBJ2-4,TRBV4-1,many,TRBD1,TGCGCCAGCAGCCCGCAGGGGGCGGACATTCAGTACTTC,CASSPQGADIQYF
TRBJ2-1,TRBV15,.,.,TGTGCCACCAGCAGAGATGGGGGATCCTACAATGAGCAGTTCTTC,CATSRDGGSYNEQFF
TRBJ2-3,TRBV6-4,few,.,TGTGCCAGCAGTGACCGGGGGGCGAAAGATACGCAGTATTTT,CASSDRGAKDTQYF
TRBJ1-2,TRBV30,many,.,TGTGCCTCGGCTAGGGAGGGACCCTACTATGGCTACACCTTC,CASAREGPYYGYTF
TRBJ2-5,TRBV3-1,many,TRBD1,TGTGCCAGCAGCCAGGCCCCGACAGGGGGAAGGGAGACCCAGTACTTC,CASSQAPTGGRETQYF
TRBJ2-3,TRBV12-3/TRBV12-4,.,TRBD2,TGTGCCAGCAGTACCCGCACTAGCGGCGCGCAGTATTTT,CASSTRTSGAQYF